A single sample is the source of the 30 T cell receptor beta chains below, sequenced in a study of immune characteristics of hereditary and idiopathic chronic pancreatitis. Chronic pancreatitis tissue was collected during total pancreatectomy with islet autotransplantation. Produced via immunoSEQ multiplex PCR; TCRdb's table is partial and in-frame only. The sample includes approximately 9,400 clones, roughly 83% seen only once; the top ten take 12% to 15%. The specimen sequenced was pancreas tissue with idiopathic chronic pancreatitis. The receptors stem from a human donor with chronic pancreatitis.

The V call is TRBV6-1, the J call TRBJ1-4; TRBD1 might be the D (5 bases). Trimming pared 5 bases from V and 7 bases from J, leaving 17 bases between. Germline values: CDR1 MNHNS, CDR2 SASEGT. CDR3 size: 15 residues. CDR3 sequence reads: CASSPPGRVGEKLFF. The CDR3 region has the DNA TGTGCCAGCAGTCCACCGGGCAGGGTTGGTGAAAAACTGTTTTTT.

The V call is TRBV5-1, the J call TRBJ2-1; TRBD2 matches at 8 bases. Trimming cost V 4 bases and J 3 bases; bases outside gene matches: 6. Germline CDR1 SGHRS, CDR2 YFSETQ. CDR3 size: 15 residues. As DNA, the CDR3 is TGCGCCAGCAGCGCTTCGGGGGGGATCTACAATGAGCAGTTCTTC. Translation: CASSASGGIYNEQFF.

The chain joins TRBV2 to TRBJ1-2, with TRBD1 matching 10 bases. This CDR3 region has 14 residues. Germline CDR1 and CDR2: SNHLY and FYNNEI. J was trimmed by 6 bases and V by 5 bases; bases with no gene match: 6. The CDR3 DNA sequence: TGTGCCAGCAGTCGGGGGACAGGGGCAAATGGCTACACCTTC. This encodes CASSRGTGANGYTF. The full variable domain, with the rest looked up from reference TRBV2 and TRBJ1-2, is EPEVTQTPSHQVTQMGQEVILRCVPISNHLYFYWYRQILGQKVEFLVSFYNNEISEKSEIFDDQFSVERPDGSNFTLKIRSTKLEDSAMYFCASSRGTGANGYTFGSGTRLTVV.

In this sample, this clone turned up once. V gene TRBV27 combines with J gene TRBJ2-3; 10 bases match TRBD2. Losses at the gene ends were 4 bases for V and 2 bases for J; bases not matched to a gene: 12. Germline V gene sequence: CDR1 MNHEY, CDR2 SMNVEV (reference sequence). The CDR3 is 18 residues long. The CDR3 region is CASSSPPLLAGNTDTQYF. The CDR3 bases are TGTGCCAGCAGTTCTCCCCCTTTACTAGCGGGGAACACAGATACGCAGTATTTT.

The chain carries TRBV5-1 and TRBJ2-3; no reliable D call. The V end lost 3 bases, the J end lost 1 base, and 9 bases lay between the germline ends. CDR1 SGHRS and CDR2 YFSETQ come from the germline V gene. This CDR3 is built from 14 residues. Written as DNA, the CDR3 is TGCGCCAGCAGCTCGACGGGTGGCACAGATACGCAGTATTTT. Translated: CASSSTGGTDTQYF.

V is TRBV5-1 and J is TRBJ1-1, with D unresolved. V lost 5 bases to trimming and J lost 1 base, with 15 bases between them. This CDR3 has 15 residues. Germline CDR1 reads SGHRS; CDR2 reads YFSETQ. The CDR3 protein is CASSTVGAGNTEAFF. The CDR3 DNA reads TGCGCCAGCAGTACCGTAGGCGCGGGGAACACTGAAGCTTTCTTT.

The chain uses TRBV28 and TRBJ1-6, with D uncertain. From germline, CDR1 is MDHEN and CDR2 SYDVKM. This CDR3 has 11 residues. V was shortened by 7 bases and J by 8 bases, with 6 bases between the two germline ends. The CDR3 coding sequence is TGTGCCAGCAAGGGTGATTCACCCCTCCACTTT. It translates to CASKGDSPLHF.

The CDR3 loop is CASSPGTGWDYGYTF. The DNA of the CDR3 is TGTGCCAGCTCGCCCGGGACAGGTTGGGACTATGGCTACACCTTC. This chain joins TRBV25-1 and TRBJ1-2; 8 bases align to TRBD1. The CDR3 contains 15 residues. The trim removed 8 bases at V and 3 bases at J, leaving 11 bases unmatched. Germline assignment: CDR1 MGHDK and CDR2 SYGVNS.

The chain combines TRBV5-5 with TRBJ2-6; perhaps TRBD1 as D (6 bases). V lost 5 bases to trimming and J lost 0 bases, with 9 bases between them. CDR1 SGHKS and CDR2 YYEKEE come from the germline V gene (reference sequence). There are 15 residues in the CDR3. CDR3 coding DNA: TGTGCCAGCAGGATGGACAGCTCTGGGGCCAACGTCCTGACTTTC. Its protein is CASRMDSSGANVLTF.

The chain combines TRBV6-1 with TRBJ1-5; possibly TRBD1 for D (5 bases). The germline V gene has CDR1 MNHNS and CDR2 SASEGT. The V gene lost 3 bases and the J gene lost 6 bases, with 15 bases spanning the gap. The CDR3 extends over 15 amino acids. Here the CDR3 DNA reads TGTGCCAGCAGTGAGCAGCAGGGCGTCGGTCAGCCCCAGCATTTT. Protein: CASSEQQGVGQPQHF.

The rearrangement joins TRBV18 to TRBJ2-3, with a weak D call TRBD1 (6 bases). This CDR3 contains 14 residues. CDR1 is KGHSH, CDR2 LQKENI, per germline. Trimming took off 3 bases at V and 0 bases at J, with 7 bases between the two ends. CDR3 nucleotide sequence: TGTGCCAGCTCACCCAGGGGTAGCACAGATACGCAGTATTTT. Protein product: CASSPRGSTDTQYF.

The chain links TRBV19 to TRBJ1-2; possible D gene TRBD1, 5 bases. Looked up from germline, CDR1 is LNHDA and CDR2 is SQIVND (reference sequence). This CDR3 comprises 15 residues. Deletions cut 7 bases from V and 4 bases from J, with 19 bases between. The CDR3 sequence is CASTAQGQSGYGYTF. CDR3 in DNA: TGTGCCAGTACTGCTCAGGGTCAGAGCGGCTATGGCTACACCTTC.

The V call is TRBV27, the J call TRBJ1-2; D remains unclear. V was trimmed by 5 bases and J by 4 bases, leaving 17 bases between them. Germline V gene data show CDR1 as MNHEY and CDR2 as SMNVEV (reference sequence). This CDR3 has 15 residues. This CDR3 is CASSPKFDGAYGYTF. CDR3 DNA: TGTGCCAGCAGTCCAAAATTCGACGGAGCCTATGGCTACACCTTC.

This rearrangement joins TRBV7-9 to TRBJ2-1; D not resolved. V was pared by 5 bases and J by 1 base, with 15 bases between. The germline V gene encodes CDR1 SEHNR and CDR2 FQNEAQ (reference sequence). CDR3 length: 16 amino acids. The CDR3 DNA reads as TGTGCCAGCAGCCGCCTTTTGATAAGGTCCTACAATGAGCAGTTCTTC. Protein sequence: CASSRLLIRSYNEQFF.

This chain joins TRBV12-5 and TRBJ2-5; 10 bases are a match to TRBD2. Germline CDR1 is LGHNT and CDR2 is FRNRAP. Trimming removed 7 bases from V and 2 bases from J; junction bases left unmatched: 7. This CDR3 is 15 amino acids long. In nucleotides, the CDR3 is TGTGCTAGTGCCTGGGGAGCGGGGGGGCAAGAGACCCAGTACTTC. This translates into CASAWGAGGQETQYF.

The CDR3 sequence: CASSLLGDSETQYF. CDR3 in DNA: TGTGCCAGCAGCTTATTGGGGGATTCAGAGACCCAGTACTTC. This chain uses TRBV7-2 with TRBJ2-5; the D call may be TRBD1 or TRBD2 (5 bases each). Germline V gives CDR1 SGHTA, CDR2 FQGNSA. The V end was cut by 2 bases, the J end by 4 bases, with 11 bases between. This CDR3 has 14 residues.

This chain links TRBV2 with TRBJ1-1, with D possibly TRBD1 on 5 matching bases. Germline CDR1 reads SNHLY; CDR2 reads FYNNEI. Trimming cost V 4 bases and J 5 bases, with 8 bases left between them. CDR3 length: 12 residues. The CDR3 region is CASSVGETEAFF. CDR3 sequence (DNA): TGTGCCAGCAGTGTAGGGGAAACTGAAGCTTTCTTT.

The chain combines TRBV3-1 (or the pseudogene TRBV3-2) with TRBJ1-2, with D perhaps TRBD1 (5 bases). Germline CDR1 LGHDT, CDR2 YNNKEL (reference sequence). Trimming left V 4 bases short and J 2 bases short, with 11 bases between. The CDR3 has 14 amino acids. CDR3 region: CASSRTTANYGYTF. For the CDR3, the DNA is TGTGCCAGCAGCCGAACGACAGCAAACTATGGCTACACCTTC.

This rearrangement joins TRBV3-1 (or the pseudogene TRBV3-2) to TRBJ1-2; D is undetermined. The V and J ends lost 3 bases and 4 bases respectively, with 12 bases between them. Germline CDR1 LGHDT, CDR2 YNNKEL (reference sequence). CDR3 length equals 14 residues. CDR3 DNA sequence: TGTGCCAGCAGCCAGATGGGTGGTAGCTATGGCTACACCTTC. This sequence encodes CASSQMGGSYGYTF.

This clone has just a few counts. The chain's CDR3 is CASSPGLDQPQHF. The CDR3 nucleotides read TGTGCCAGTAGTCCAGGACTGGATCAGCCCCAGCATTTT. The J gene is TRBJ1-5, the V gene TRBV19; D not certain. Germline values: CDR1 LNHDA, CDR2 SQIVND (reference sequence). Trimming pared 5 bases from V and 5 bases from J, leaving 10 bases between. The CDR3 has 13 amino acids.

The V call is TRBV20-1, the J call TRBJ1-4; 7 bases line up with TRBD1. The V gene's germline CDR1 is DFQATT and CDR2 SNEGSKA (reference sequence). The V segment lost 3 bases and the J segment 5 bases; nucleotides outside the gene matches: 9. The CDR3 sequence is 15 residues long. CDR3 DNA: TGCAGTGCTAGTGTGCCGACAGGGCCAAATGAAAAACTGTTTTTT. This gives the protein CSASVPTGPNEKLFF.

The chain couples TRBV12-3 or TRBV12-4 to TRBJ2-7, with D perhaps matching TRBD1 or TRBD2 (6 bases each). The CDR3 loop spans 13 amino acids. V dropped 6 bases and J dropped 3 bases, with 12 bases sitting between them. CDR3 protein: CASSWGAHYEQYF. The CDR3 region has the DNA TGTGCCAGCAGCTGGGGGGCTCACTACGAGCAGTACTTC.

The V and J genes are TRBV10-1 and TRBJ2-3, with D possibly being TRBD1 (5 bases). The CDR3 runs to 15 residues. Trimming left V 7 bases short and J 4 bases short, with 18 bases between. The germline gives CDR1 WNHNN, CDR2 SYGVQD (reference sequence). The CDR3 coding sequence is TGCGCCAGCACTCCGCGGCCCAGGGAAGCAGATACGCAGTATTTT. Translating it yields CASTPRPREADTQYF.

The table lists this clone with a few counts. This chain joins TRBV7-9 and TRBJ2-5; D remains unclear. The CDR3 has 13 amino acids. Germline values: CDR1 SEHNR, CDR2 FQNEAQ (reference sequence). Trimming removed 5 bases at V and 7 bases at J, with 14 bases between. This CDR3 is CASSQDVYGTQYF. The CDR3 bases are TGTGCCAGCAGCCAGGACGTCTACGGGACCCAGTACTTC.

The CDR3 loop is CASSVGGGKNEQYF. The CDR3 DNA sequence: TGTGCCAGCAGCGTAGGCGGCGGTAAGAACGAGCAGTACTTC. The J gene is TRBJ2-7, the V gene TRBV9; no definite D call. V dropped 0 bases and J dropped 5 bases, with 12 bases sitting between them. Germline CDR1 and CDR2: SGDLS and YYNGEE. The CDR3 length is 14 residues.

CDR3 in amino acids: CASSSTENSGNTIYF. The CDR3, as DNA: TGTGCCAGCAGTTCGACAGAAAACTCTGGAAACACCATATATTTT. The chain links TRBV6-6 to TRBJ1-3; D might be TRBD1 (5 bases). The ends were cut back, 4 bases at V and 0 bases at J, with 10 bases in the middle. The CDR3 runs to 15 residues. Germline loops: CDR1 MNHNY, CDR2 SVGAGI (reference sequence).

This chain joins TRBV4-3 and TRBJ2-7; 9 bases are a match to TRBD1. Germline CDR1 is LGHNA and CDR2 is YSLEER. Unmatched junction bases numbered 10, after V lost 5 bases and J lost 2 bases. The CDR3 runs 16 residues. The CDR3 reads CASSKQTGGAPYEQYF. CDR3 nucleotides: TGCGCCAGCAGCAAACAAACAGGGGGCGCGCCCTACGAGCAGTACTTC.

CDR3 sequence (DNA): TGTGCCACCAGTGACTCCGGGACCCCCGGACCTAGCACAGATACGCAGTATTTT. It yields the protein CATSDSGTPGPSTDTQYF. The V and J genes are TRBV24-1 and TRBJ2-3; either TRBD1 or TRBD2 may fit D (5 bases each). The CDR3 loop spans 18 amino acids. The germline gives CDR1 KGHDR, CDR2 SFDVKD. V was trimmed by 4 bases and J by 0 bases, leaving 19 bases between them.

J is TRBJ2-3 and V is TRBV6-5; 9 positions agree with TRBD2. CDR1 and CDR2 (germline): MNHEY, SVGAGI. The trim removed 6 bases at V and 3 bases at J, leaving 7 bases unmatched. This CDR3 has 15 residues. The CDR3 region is CASRTLAGETDTQYF. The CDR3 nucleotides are TGTGCCAGCAGGACGTTAGCGGGGGAGACAGATACGCAGTATTTT.

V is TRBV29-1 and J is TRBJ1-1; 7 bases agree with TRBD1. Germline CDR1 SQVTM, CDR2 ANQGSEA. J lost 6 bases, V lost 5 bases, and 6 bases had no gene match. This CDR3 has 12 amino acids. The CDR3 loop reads CSVSGTEAEAFF. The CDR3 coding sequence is TGCAGCGTTTCCGGGACAGAGGCTGAAGCTTTCTTT.